This is a list of T cell receptor beta chains from one sample in a study of control samples from healthy donors and cancer patients. Here immunoSEQ multiplex PCR was the method, and the copy in TCRdb shows in-frame clones only, minus some. The table has about 180,000 clones, 85% to 90% seen once. Sequenced input: blood. These receptors were taken from a woman in her fifties or sixties in good health. The CDR3 runs from the conserved cysteine through the conserved F or W. A D gene is named only where the DNA matches it firmly. Clone size is not always given. Where it is, it says once, few, many or a class for expanded clones.

v_call	d_call	clone_size	j_call	cdr3_nt	cdr3_aa
TRBV7-8	NA	NA	TRBJ1-1	TGTGCCAGCAGCGGGGGCGCGAACACTGAAGCTTTCTTT	CASSGGANTEAFF
TRBV4-3	NA	NA	TRBJ2-7	TGCGCCAGCAGCCAAGAACGGGTGAGCTCCTACGAGCAGTACTTC	CASSQERVSSYEQYF
TRBV28	TRBD1	NA	TRBJ2-1	TGTGCCAGCAGTTCATCCGGGACAGAATCCCACCCCCGCTACAATGAGCAGTTCTTC	CASSSSGTESHPRYNEQFF
TRBV5-6	NA	few	TRBJ2-1	TGTGCCAGCAGCTTGGGCGCCGGGGGTGAGCAGTTCTTC	CASSLGAGGEQFF
TRBV5-4	NA	NA	TRBJ2-3	TGTGCCAGCAGCTTGTCGGGGGCGACCACAGATACGCAGTATTTT	CASSLSGATTDTQYF
TRBV5-6	NA	NA	TRBJ2-1	TGTGCCAGCAGCTTCCTCGGTACGCAGTTCTTC	CASSFLGTQFF
TRBV11-2	TRBD1	NA	TRBJ2-3	TGTGCCAGCAGCTTGTTTGGCAGGGGGCTCAGCACAGATACGCAGTATTTT	CASSLFGRGLSTDTQYF
TRBV29-1	NA	NA	TRBJ1-1	TGCAGCGTTGAAGAGGCAGGACGGGCTTTCTTT	CSVEEAGRAFF
TRBV18	NA	NA	TRBJ1-3	TGTGCCAGCTCACCGGCAGACTCTGGAAACACCATATATTTT	CASSPADSGNTIYF
TRBV20-1	NA	once	TRBJ1-1	TGCAGTACCCTAACACCTTTCTTT	CSTLTPFF
TRBV4-3	NA	NA	TRBJ2-2	TGCGCCAGCAGCCAGGGTGGAGGGGGTCAGAAGACCGGGGAGCTGTTTTTT	CASSQGGGGQKTGELFF
TRBV11-2	NA	NA	TRBJ2-2	TGTGCCAGCATGGGCCTTCGGGGAACTAGGGGGGCCGGGGAGCTGTTTTTT	CASMGLRGTRGAGELFF
TRBV18	NA	NA	TRBJ1-1	TGTGCCAGCTCACAGAATATGGGGGTCGGCGCTGAAGCTTTCTTT	CASSQNMGVGAEAFF
TRBV24-1	TRBD2	NA	TRBJ2-2	TGTGCCACCAGCCGGCCGGGACTAGGGACCGGGGAGCTGTTTTTT	CATSRPGLGTGELFF
TRBV19	NA	NA	TRBJ1-5	TGTGCCAGTAGTATAAAACAGAGTAATCAGCCCCAGCATTTT	CASSIKQSNQPQHF
TRBV5-1	TRBD2	NA	TRBJ2-1	TGCGCCAGCAGCTTGGATGGGACTAGGTACAATGAGCAGTTCTTC	CASSLDGTRYNEQFF
TRBV9	TRBD1	NA	TRBJ1-4	TGTGCCAGCAGCGTAGGGGGACAGGGGAGTGAAAAACTGTTTTTT	CASSVGGQGSEKLFF
TRBV6-6	NA	NA	TRBJ2-3	TGTGCCAGCACCTACGTCCTCGGAGGCGCAGATACGCAGTATTTT	CASTYVLGGADTQYF
TRBV6-6	NA	NA	TRBJ2-6	TGTGCCAGCAGCTCCTTCGGGAGCAGGGCCAGAGGTGGGGCCAACGTCCTGACTTTC	CASSSFGSRARGGANVLTF
TRBV5-4	NA	once	TRBJ1-1	TGTGCCAGCAGCTTGGAGGCCAGGGTGCCCACTGAAGCTTTCTTT	CASSLEARVPTEAFF
TRBV12-3/TRBV12-4	NA	NA	TRBJ1-2	TGTGCCAGCAGTTTTAGGGGGAATGGCTACACCTTC	CASSFRGNGYTF
TRBV5-1	NA	once	TRBJ2-5	TGCGCCAGCAGCTTATACCAAGAGACCCAGTACTTC	CASSLYQETQYF
TRBV10-3	TRBD1	NA	TRBJ1-5	TGTGCCATCAGTGCAGATCAACAGGGGACGCGGTATAGCAATCAGCCCCAGCATTTT	CAISADQQGTRYSNQPQHF
TRBV3-1/TRBV3-2	TRBD2	NA	TRBJ2-3	TGTGCCAGCAGCCAAGATCCCCCTATAGCGGGGCGCACAGATACGCAGTATTTT	CASSQDPPIAGRTDTQYF
TRBV7-6	TRBD1	NA	TRBJ2-7	TGTGCCAGCAGCTTAGTTGCGACACAGACAGGGATTTACGAGCAGTACTTC	CASSLVATQTGIYEQYF
TRBV27	NA	NA	TRBJ1-1	TGTGCCAGCAGATTAGAGTGGAACACTGAAGCTTTCTTT	CASRLEWNTEAFF
TRBV14	NA	NA	TRBJ2-5	TGTGCCAGCAGCCCACCGGGACTTCAAGAGACCCAGTACTTC	CASSPPGLQETQYF
TRBV6-2/TRBV6-3	NA	NA	TRBJ2-6	TGTGCCAGCAGTTCTTTGAGTGGGGCCAACGTCCTGACTTTC	CASSSLSGANVLTF
TRBV5-1	TRBD2	NA	TRBJ2-1	TGCGCCAGCAGCCCTTTAGCGGGGGGCTACAATGAGCAGTTCTTC	CASSPLAGGYNEQFF
TRBV19	NA	few	TRBJ1-6	TGTGCCAGTAGTATTCAGGCCAGAATTAATTCACCCCTCCACTTT	CASSIQARINSPLHF
TRBV3-1/TRBV3-2	NA	NA	TRBJ1-4	TGTGCCAGCAGCCAAGTCGGCACCCTTAAAACGGCTAATGAAAAACTGTTTTTT	CASSQVGTLKTANEKLFF
TRBV7-2	NA	NA	TRBJ2-2	TGTGCCAGCAGCTTAGTGTGGACCACCGGGGAGCTGTTTTTT	CASSLVWTTGELFF
TRBV28	NA	NA	TRBJ2-7	TGTGCCAGCAGGGATGCAGGGGTTGCCTACGAGCAGTACTTC	CASRDAGVAYEQYF
TRBV10-3	NA	NA	TRBJ2-5	TGTGCCATCGGCCGGGACATAACAGAGACCCAGTACTTC	CAIGRDITETQYF
TRBV28	NA	NA	TRBJ1-1	TGTGCCAGCAGCCCCCACCCGGGGGTTGGAGCTTTCTTT	CASSPHPGVGAFF
TRBV19	TRBD1	few	TRBJ1-5	TGTGCCAGTAGTGGGAAGGGACAGATCAATCAGCCCCAGCATTTT	CASSGKGQINQPQHF
TRBV4-3	TRBD1	NA	TRBJ2-7	TGCGCCAGCAGCCAAGACCGGGACAGAACCTACGAGCAGTACTTC	CASSQDRDRTYEQYF
TRBV5-1	TRBD2	NA	TRBJ2-3	TGCGCCAGCAGCTTGACTAGCGGGAGCACAGATACGCAGTATTTT	CASSLTSGSTDTQYF
TRBV19	NA	once	TRBJ2-3	TGTGCCAGTAGTAGTGAGACAGATACGCAGTATTTT	CASSSETDTQYF
TRBV7-9	NA	NA	TRBJ1-2	TGTGCCAGCACCCAAGAGAAATATGGCTACACCTTC	CASTQEKYGYTF
TRBV5-1	NA	NA	TRBJ2-1	TGCGCCAGCAGCTACGACGCTAGCACAGGGCTCGCCCCCTCCTACAATGAGCAGTTCTTC	CASSYDASTGLAPSYNEQFF
TRBV5-1	NA	NA	TRBJ1-4	TGCGCCAGCAGCTTGGAGGGACGAGGGGAAAAACTGTTTTTT	CASSLEGRGEKLFF
TRBV30	NA	NA	TRBJ2-2	TGTGCCTGGAGTGAATTGGGGGGAGACACCGGGGAGCTGTTTTTT	CAWSELGGDTGELFF
TRBV28	NA	NA	TRBJ1-4	TGTGCCAGCCCTCGGTCTAATGAAAAACTGTTTTTT	CASPRSNEKLFF
TRBV5-1	NA	NA	TRBJ2-1	TGCGCCAGCAGCACCAGGGGCCACAATGAGCAGTTCTTC	CASSTRGHNEQFF
TRBV2	NA	NA	TRBJ2-2	TGTGCCAGCAGTGAACGGCGTGTTTCGAACACCGGGGAGCTGTTTTTT	CASSERRVSNTGELFF
TRBV19	TRBD1	NA	TRBJ1-3	TGTGCCAGTAGTCCGGGGACAGGGGGATACTCTGGAAACACCATATATTTT	CASSPGTGGYSGNTIYF
TRBV18	TRBD1	NA	TRBJ1-1	TGTGCCAGCTCACCCAACAGGGGAGGAACTGAAGCTTTCTTT	CASSPNRGGTEAFF